The clone carrying this T cell receptor beta chain was detected only once. The time point here: pre-treatment sample, taken before nivolumab and TIL therapy. The tumor samples were excised metastases, mostly pleural nodules or supraclavicular lymph nodes. Tumor harvest preceded PD-1/PD-L1 blockade, followed by nivolumab treatment. The CDR3 runs to 15 residues. V lost 1 base, J lost 8 bases, and 15 bases lay in between. From germline, CDR1 is SGHTA and CDR2 FQGNSA. These data originate in a study of TIL therapy for anti-PD-1-resistant metastatic lung cancer. The libraries were made with immunoSEQ v3. The method was immunoSEQ multiplex PCR; TCRdb's version includes in-frame clones alone and lacks a portion of them. The repertoire holds more than 90,000 clones, under 70% seen once, with 9.5% to 13% in the top ten.

Sequenced here: tumor tissue, sampled at baseline. V gene TRBV7-2 combines with J gene TRBJ2-4; tentatively, D is TRBD2 (6 bases). This clonotype was sampled from a person between 30 and 80 years old with non-small cell lung cancer. CDR3 in amino acids: CASSLGWEVRDIQYF. CDR3 nucleotides: TGTGCCAGCAGCTTAGGTTGGGAGGTGCGGGACATTCAGTACTTC.